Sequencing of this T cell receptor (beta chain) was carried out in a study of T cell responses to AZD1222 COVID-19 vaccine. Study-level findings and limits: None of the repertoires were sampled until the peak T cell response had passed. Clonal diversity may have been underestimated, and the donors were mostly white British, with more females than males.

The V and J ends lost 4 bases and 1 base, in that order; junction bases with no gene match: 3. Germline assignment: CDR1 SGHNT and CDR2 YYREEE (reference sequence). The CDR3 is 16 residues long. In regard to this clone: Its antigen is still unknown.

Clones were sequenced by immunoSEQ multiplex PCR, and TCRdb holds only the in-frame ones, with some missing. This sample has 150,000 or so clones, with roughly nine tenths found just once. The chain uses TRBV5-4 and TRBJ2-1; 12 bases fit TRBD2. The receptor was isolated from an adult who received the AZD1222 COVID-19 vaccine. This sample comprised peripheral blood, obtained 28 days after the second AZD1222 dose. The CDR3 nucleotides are TGTGCCAGCAGCCCGACTAGCGGGGGATCCTACAATGAGCAGTTCTTC. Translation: CASSPTSGGSYNEQFF.